Listed below are T cell receptor beta chains from one sample, sequenced in a study of T-cell reconstitution after alpha-beta-depleted transplantation in children. TCRdb recomputed calls from the PCR reads with MiXCR, one row per CDR3 protein. The table lists 440,000 or so distinct CDR3 sequences, roughly 43% of them singletons, with 27% in the top ten. The sample here was PBMCs, taken before TCRalphabeta/CD19-depleted stem cell transplant. The receptors were sampled from a girl between 2 and 10 years old with aplastic anemia, due to receive a stem cell transplant. The CDR3 runs from the conserved cysteine through the conserved F or W. D genes are given only for firm matches. The listing skips clone size in some rows; elsewhere it reads once, few, many or a size class.

d_gene	abundance	v_gene	j_gene	CDR3aa	CDR3nt
NA	once	TRBV29-1	TRBJ2-5	CSVEDRLVGTQYF	TGCAGCGTTGAAGATCGACTAGTTGGGACCCAGTACTTC
TRBD2	NA	TRBV7-9	TRBJ2-3	CASSGGGRANTQYF	TGTGCCAGCAGCGGCGGCGGGAGGGCAAATACGCAGTATTTT
NA	NA	TRBV9	TRBJ2-7	CASSPRGDGSSYEQYF	TGTGCCAGCAGCCCCAGGGGGGACGGAAGCTCCTACGAGCAGTACTTC
NA	NA	TRBV15	TRBJ2-7	CATSSGRQGGYEQYF	TGTGCCACCAGCAGTGGTCGACAGGGAGGCTACGAGCAGTACTTC
NA	NA	TRBV10-3	TRBJ1-5	CAIRSRVEQPQHF	TGTGCCATCAGATCCAGGGTCGAGCAGCCCCAGCATTTT
NA	NA	TRBV10-2	TRBJ1-1	CASSDWDLNTEAFF	TGCGCCAGCAGTGACTGGGACTTGAACACTGAAGCTTTCTTT
NA	many	TRBV19	TRBJ2-7	CASKALLGSATEQYF	TGTGCCAGTAAAGCCTTATTAGGTTCGGCCACCGAGCAGTACTTC
TRBD1	few	TRBV4-1	TRBJ1-2	CASSPLLTGSYGYTF	TGCGCCAGCAGCCCCCTATTGACAGGGAGCTATGGCTACACCTTC
NA	NA	TRBV4-1	TRBJ2-5	CASSQVRRGSGETQYF	TGCGCCAGCAGCCAAGTACGCCGGGGGAGTGGAGAGACCCAGTACTTC
NA	NA	TRBV3-1	TRBJ2-7	CASSRATDEQYF	TGTGCCAGCAGCCGCGCCACAGACGAGCAGTACTTC
TRBD1	NA	TRBV7-8	TRBJ2-7	CASSPIRQGAYEQYF	TGTGCCAGCAGTCCTATCCGACAGGGGGCCTACGAGCAGTACTTC
TRBD2	once	TRBV7-9	TRBJ2-3	CASSVAGSTDTQYF	TGTGCCAGCAGCGTAGCGGGGAGCACAGATACGCAGTATTTT
NA	few	TRBV10-3	TRBJ1-2	CAISESTAQDYGYTF	TGTGCCATCAGTGAGTCGACAGCACAGGACTATGGCTACACCTTC
NA	NA	TRBV20-1	TRBJ1-2	CSAGDFGYTF	TGCAGTGCGGGGGACTTTGGCTACACCTTC
NA	NA	TRBV30	TRBJ2-1	CAWGDGNEQFF	TGTGCCTGGGGGGACGGGAATGAGCAGTTCTTC
TRBD2	NA	TRBV11-1	TRBJ2-2	CASNRPASGGAVTGELFF	TGTGCCAGCAACCGCCCGGCTAGCGGGGGGGCAGTCACCGGGGAGCTGTTTTTT
NA	NA	TRBV12-3/TRBV12-4	TRBJ1-5	CASSFGPRQGNQPQHF	TGTGCCAGCAGTTTCGGTCCGCGGCAGGGAAATCAGCCCCAGCATTTT
NA	few	TRBV10-3	TRBJ2-6	CAISEPRTVGANVLTF	TGTGCCATCAGTGAGCCTCGGACGGTGGGGGCCAACGTCCTGACTTTC
NA	many	TRBV7-8	TRBJ2-7	CASSRQGGLAYEQYF	TGTGCCAGCAGTCGGCAGGGGGGGCTGGCCTACGAGCAGTACTTC
NA	many	TRBV5-1	TRBJ1-1	CASSPGGDTEAFF	TGCGCCAGCAGCCCGGGAGGGGACACTGAAGCTTTCTTT
TRBD2	few	TRBV6-1	TRBJ2-5	CASGDRDYQQETQYF	TGTGCCAGCGGCGACCGGGACTACCAGCAAGAGACCCAGTACTTC
TRBD1	many	TRBV5-5	TRBJ2-2	CASSLGRGLTGELFF	TGTGCCAGCAGCTTGGGCAGGGGGCTTACCGGGGAGCTGTTTTTT
NA	NA	TRBV9	TRBJ2-1	CASSVEGSPYNEQFF	TGTGCCAGCAGCGTAGAGGGAAGTCCCTACAATGAGCAGTTCTTC
NA	many	TRBV12-3/TRBV12-4	TRBJ2-7	CASSLHRVQQYF	TGTGCCAGCAGTCTACACAGGGTGCAGCAGTACTTC
NA	many	TRBV12-3/TRBV12-4	TRBJ2-7	CASSFRGRERQYF	TGTGCCAGCAGTTTCCGGGGAAGGGAGCGGCAGTACTTC
NA	NA	TRBV29-1	TRBJ2-5	CSVMDAGAQRTQYF	TGCAGCGTTATGGACGCAGGGGCCCAAAGGACCCAGTACTTC
NA	NA	TRBV7-8	TRBJ2-7	CASAQGYEQYF	TGTGCCAGCGCTCAGGGCTACGAGCAGTACTTC
NA	NA	TRBV7-6	TRBJ2-5	CASSPTLRSARETQYF	TGTGCCAGCAGCCCCACCCTACGGTCTGCGCGAGAGACCCAGTACTTC
NA	NA	TRBV29-1	TRBJ2-5	CSAKPQETQYF	TGCAGCGCCAAACCACAAGAGACCCAGTACTTC
NA	NA	TRBV5-1	TRBJ1-2	CASSLETGLYGYTF	TGCGCCAGCAGCTTGGAGACAGGACTCTATGGCTACACCTTC
NA	NA	TRBV20-1	TRBJ1-5	CSAPGRGLGNQPQHF	TGCAGTGCCCCTGGGCGGGGCCTGGGGAATCAGCCCCAGCATTTT
TRBD2	NA	TRBV4-1	TRBJ2-7	CASSHASGAYEQYF	TGCGCCAGCAGCCATGCTAGCGGGGCCTACGAGCAGTACTTC
NA	NA	TRBV28	TRBJ1-5	CASGGWRDQPQHF	TGTGCCAGCGGCGGGTGGAGGGATCAGCCCCAGCATTTT
NA	NA	TRBV18	TRBJ2-7	CASSPSNWREQYF	TGTGCCAGCTCACCATCGAACTGGAGGGAGCAGTACTTC
TRBD1	NA	TRBV6-2/TRBV6-3	TRBJ1-5	CASSREGASNQPQHF	TGTGCCAGCTCTAGGGAGGGGGCGAGCAATCAGCCCCAGCATTTT
TRBD2	NA	TRBV7-2	TRBJ2-4	CASSPLAGFVYF	TGTGCCAGCAGCCCGCTAGCGGGGTTTGTGTACTTC
NA	NA	TRBV28	TRBJ1-2	CASSPSNQGYTF	TGTGCCAGCAGCCCCTCGAATCAAGGCTACACCTTC
TRBD1	NA	TRBV20-1	TRBJ2-2	CSASDRGQRTGELFF	TGCAGTGCTTCGGACAGGGGGCAGAGGACCGGGGAGCTGTTTTTT
NA	NA	TRBV12-3/TRBV12-4	TRBJ2-1	CASGGPTYNEQFF	TGTGCCAGCGGGGGACCCACCTACAATGAGCAGTTCTTC
TRBD2	few	TRBV6-2/TRBV6-3	TRBJ2-1	CASSLMKGTSGISYNEQFF	TGTGCCAGCAGTTTAATGAAAGGGACTAGCGGGATCTCCTACAATGAGCAGTTCTTC
TRBD2	NA	TRBV7-8	TRBJ2-1	CASSLAGGPREQFF	TGTGCCAGCAGCTTAGCGGGAGGGCCAAGGGAGCAGTTCTTC
NA	NA	TRBV7-7	TRBJ2-3	CASSADQGSTQYF	TGTGCCAGCAGCGCGGATCAGGGCAGTACGCAGTATTTT
TRBD2	NA	TRBV5-1	TRBJ2-5	CASKLAGGPGEETQYF	TGCGCCAGCAAGCTAGCGGGAGGACCTGGGGAAGAGACCCAGTACTTC
NA	many	TRBV20-1	TRBJ2-7	CSAREGGGEQYF	TGCAGTGCTAGAGAAGGAGGGGGCGAGCAGTACTTC
TRBD2	many	TRBV29-1	TRBJ2-1	CSGGTSGSWTYNEQFF	TGCAGCGGGGGGACTAGCGGGAGTTGGACCTACAATGAGCAGTTCTTC
NA	once	TRBV24-1	TRBJ2-1	CATSDPQAVYNEQFF	TGTGCCACCAGTGACCCTCAGGCCGTCTACAATGAGCAGTTCTTC
NA	NA	TRBV3-1	TRBJ2-1	CASSQGSNQEFF	TGTGCCAGCAGCCAAGGCTCTAACCAAGAGTTCTTC